The 30 T cell receptor beta chains below were found in one sample sequenced in a study of T cell repertoires in cytomegalovirus infection. TCRdb passed the reads through MiXCR, listing each CDR3 protein once. The table includes some 180,000 distinct CDR3 sequences, 8.5% to 10% detected once. The specimen sequenced was PBMCs. The receptors derive from a human donor in good health (CMV status not recorded). Some clones in this sample may be carry-over from other donors' samples.

This clonotype appeared many times. V usage is TRBV7-2 and J usage is TRBJ1-5; 11 bases are shared with TRBD1. The CDR3 sequence is 16 residues long. With 4 bases clipped from V and 6 bases from J, the junction kept 8 bases outside the gene matches. Germline CDR1 is SGHTA and CDR2 is FQGNSA. As DNA, the CDR3 is TGTGCCAGCAGCTCCCCCCGGACAGGGGGCAGTCAGCCCCAGCATTTT. It codes for CASSSPRTGGSQPQHF. Variable domain in full (rest from reference TRBV7-2 and TRBJ1-5): GAGVSQSPSNKVTEKGKDVELRCDPISGHTALYWYRQSLGQGLEFLIYFQGNSAPDKSGLPSDRFSAERTGGSVSTLTIQRTQQEDSAVYLCASSSPRTGGSQPQHFGDGTRLSIL.

The chain recombines TRBV5-6 with TRBJ2-5; tentative D call: TRBD1 (7 bases). Trimming cost V 3 bases and J 4 bases, with 13 bases left between them. The CDR3 sequence is 14 residues long. Looked up from germline, CDR1 is SGHDT and CDR2 is YYEEEE. The CDR3 nucleotides read TGTGCCAGCAGCTCCCAGCAGGGGGGAGAGACCCAGTACTTC. Translation: CASSSQQGGETQYF.

This clonotype occurred many times. The chain employs TRBV7-2 and TRBJ2-2; D remains unclear. This CDR3 region has 15 residues. V was clipped by 5 bases and J by 4 bases, with 14 bases between them. Germline CDR1 is SGHTA and CDR2 is FQGNSA. The CDR3 here is CASSPTIIITGELFF. In DNA form, the CDR3 reads TGTGCCAGCAGCCCAACTATAATCATCACCGGGGAGCTGTTTTTT.

This clonotype was seen more than once but under ten times. The chain combines TRBV12-3 or TRBV12-4 with TRBJ1-3, with D tentatively TRBD1 (6 bases). The V end was cut by 5 bases, the J end by 4 bases, with 15 bases between. The CDR3 runs 15 residues. CDR3 in amino acids: CASSTLSGGGNTIYF. As DNA, the CDR3 is TGTGCCAGCAGTACCCTCTCGGGGGGCGGAAACACCATATATTTT.

The genes are TRBV5-1 and TRBJ1-1; D might be TRBD1 (5 bases). From germline, CDR1 is SGHRS and CDR2 YFSETQ. The V end was cut by 1 base, the J end by 4 bases, with 20 bases between. CDR3 size: 17 residues. The CDR3 nucleotides read TGCGCCAGCAGCTTGTACACAGGCCGCGGGGCAGCCACTGAAGCTTTCTTT. Its protein product is CASSLYTGRGAATEAFF. The full variable domain, in which reference TRBV5-1 and TRBJ1-1 provide the parts outside the CDR3, is KAGVTQTPRYLIKTRGQQVTLSCSPISGHRSVSWYQQTPGQGLQFLFEYFSETQRNKGNFPGRFSGRQFSNSRSEMNVSTLELGDSALYLCASSLYTGRGAATEAFFGQGTRLTVV.

This clonotype was observed many times. The J gene is TRBJ1-6, the V gene TRBV7-2, with 7 bases matching TRBD1. CDR1 is SGHTA, CDR2 FQGNSA, per germline. The CDR3 consists of 15 residues. The J segment lost 9 bases and the V segment lost 4 bases, leaving 9 bases of the junction unmatched. The CDR3 DNA reads TGTGCCAGCAGCTCGCGACAGGGCGAAGGTTCACCCCTCCACTTT. The encoded protein is CASSSRQGEGSPLHF.

This clonotype was detected many times. V is TRBV7-2 and J is TRBJ2-1; the match to TRBD2 covers 9 bases. Trimming at V came to 1 base and at J to 6 bases, leaving 7 bases not matched to a gene. The CDR3 covers 16 residues. The germline V gene encodes CDR1 SGHTA and CDR2 FQGNSA. CDR3 coding DNA: TGTGCCAGCAGCTTAGTTAGCGGGAGCAACGGCAATGAGCAGTTCTTC. Protein product: CASSLVSGSNGNEQFF.

This clonotype was seen repeatedly, ten times or more. The chain is built from TRBV30 and TRBJ2-2; TRBD1 agrees at 8 bases. There are 18 residues in the CDR3. V shed 3 bases, J shed 1 base, and the junction held 13 bases outside the gene matches. Per germline, CDR1 GTSNPN and CDR2 SVGIG (reference sequence). CDR3 residues: CAWSVTRGRGWNTGELFF. Written as DNA, the CDR3 is TGTGCCTGGAGCGTCACCAGGGGGCGCGGATGGAACACCGGGGAGCTGTTTTTT.

The J gene is TRBJ1-5, the V gene TRBV28, with a possible D match to TRBD1 (5 bases). This CDR3 region has 15 residues. CDR1 and CDR2 (germline): MDHEN, SYDVKM. Trimming removed 6 bases from V and 2 bases from J, with 14 bases in between. CDR3 sequence (DNA): TGTGCCAGCAGAGCCCGGGACTTTGGCAATCAGCCCCAGCATTTT. Translating gives CASRARDFGNQPQHF.

At least ten counts were recorded for this clonotype. This rearrangement joins TRBV6-1 to TRBJ2-1; 9 nucleotides align to TRBD1. The J segment lost 8 bases and the V segment lost 6 bases, leaving 5 bases of the junction unmatched. From germline, CDR1 is MNHNS and CDR2 SASEGT. This CDR3 has 13 amino acids. In DNA form, the CDR3 reads TGTGCCAGCAGGATGACAGGGGGGGATGAGCAGTTCTTC. It is translated as CASRMTGGDEQFF.

The sample holds many counts of this clonotype. The chain is built from TRBV12-3 or TRBV12-4 and TRBJ2-5; 16 bases are a match to TRBD2. J was trimmed by 3 bases and V by 5 bases; bases with no gene match: 6. The CDR3 is made up of 17 amino acids. CDR3 sequence (DNA): TGTGCCAGCAGTCCCGGGACTAGCGGGAGGGCAGAAGAGACCCAGTACTTC. Translated, it gives CASSPGTSGRAEETQYF.

This clonotype was seen a handful of times. CDR3 residues: CASTVPSGSYEQYF. Written as DNA, the CDR3 is TGTGCCAGCACAGTCCCTAGCGGCTCCTACGAGCAGTACTTC. This chain links TRBV2 with TRBJ2-7; 7 nucleotides match TRBD2. Trimming cost V 7 bases and J 0 bases; bases outside gene matches: 6. CDR3 length: 14 amino acids. Per the germline V gene, CDR1 is SNHLY and CDR2 is FYNNEI. The entire variable domain, with the rest obtained from reference TRBV2 and TRBJ2-7, is as follows: EPEVTQTPSHQVTQMGQEVILRCVPISNHLYFYWYRQILGQKVEFLVSFYNNEISEKSEIFDDQFSVERPDGSNFTLKIRSTKLEDSAMYFCASTVPSGSYEQYFGPGTRLTVT.

This clonotype occurred a few times. The chain joins TRBV28 to TRBJ1-5, with D perhaps matching TRBD1 (6 bases). Trimming left V 6 bases short and J 3 bases short, with 12 bases between. Germline CDR1 MDHEN, CDR2 SYDVKM. There are 14 residues in the CDR3. The CDR3 sequence is CASRGHRSNQPQHF. The CDR3 DNA reads TGTGCCAGCAGGGGACACCGTTCCAATCAGCCCCAGCATTTT.

This clonotype was recorded at least ten times. The rearrangement uses TRBV7-2 and TRBJ2-3, with 11 nucleotides matching TRBD2. The CDR3 loop spans 17 amino acids. Per the germline V gene, CDR1 is SGHTA and CDR2 is FQGNSA. The V segment lost 5 bases and the J segment 1 base; nucleotides outside the gene matches: 8. CDR3 coding DNA: TGTGCCAGCAGCAATAGCGGGAGGGCCTGGGGCACAGATACGCAGTATTTT. Its protein product is CASSNSGRAWGTDTQYF.

This clonotype was recorded at least ten times. The rearrangement joins TRBV28 to TRBJ1-2; 7 bases align to TRBD1. The CDR3 has 15 amino acids. CDR1 MDHEN and CDR2 SYDVKM come from the germline V gene. V shed 5 bases and J 6 bases; nucleotides not matched to a gene: 12. The CDR3 DNA follows: TGTGCCAGCAGTCCCGACAGGGCGGATAGTGATGGCTACACCTTC. Amino acid sequence: CASSPDRADSDGYTF.

The rearrangement links TRBV7-9 to TRBJ2-5, with 7 bases matching TRBD2. The CDR3 contains 16 residues. V lost 5 bases and J lost 2; bases outside the gene matches: 11. CDR1 SEHNR and CDR2 FQNEAQ come from the germline V gene (reference sequence). CDR3 bases: TGTGCCAGCAGCCCAAGGGGCGGGAGACCACAAGAGACCCAGTACTTC. This translates into CASSPRGGRPQETQYF.

This clonotype was seen many times. V is TRBV29-1 and J is TRBJ2-1, with 7 bases lining up with TRBD2. The CDR3 extends over 14 amino acids. Per the germline V gene, CDR1 is SQVTM and CDR2 is ANQGSEA. V shed 6 bases, J shed 6 bases, and the junction held 11 bases outside the gene matches. This CDR3 is CSVASGAAFNEQFF. The CDR3, as DNA: TGCAGCGTAGCCAGCGGGGCGGCGTTCAATGAGCAGTTCTTC.

This clonotype occurred a few times. The chain links TRBV6-5 to TRBJ2-2, with 10 bases that match TRBD1. The CDR3 has 15 residues. The germline CDR1 and CDR2 sequences are MNHEY and SVGAGI. The trim removed 2 bases at V and 5 bases at J, leaving 2 bases unmatched. In DNA, the CDR3 is TGTGCCAGCAGTTACGACAGGGGGCTTACCGGGGAGCTGTTTTTT. Protein product: CASSYDRGLTGELFF.

The table lists this clonotype with many counts. The V call is TRBV6-1, the J call TRBJ2-3; D is ambiguous. Germline values: CDR1 MNHNS, CDR2 SASEGT. CDR3 length equals 13 residues. V was clipped by 8 bases and J by 3 bases, with 12 bases between them. The CDR3 loop reads CASGGASTDTQYF. In DNA, the CDR3 is TGTGCCAGCGGCGGCGCTTCTACAGATACGCAGTATTTT.

In this sample, this clonotype turned up many times. The chain employs TRBV6-2 or TRBV6-3 and TRBJ2-2; 7 bases are shared with TRBD1. The CDR3 sequence is 17 residues long. The germline CDR1 and CDR2 sequences are MNHEY and SVGEGT. The V segment lost 2 bases and the J segment 5 bases; nucleotides outside the gene matches: 11. CDR3 sequence: CASSYPDRKLPTGELFF. DNA of the CDR3: TGTGCCAGCAGTTACCCGGACAGGAAACTACCAACCGGGGAGCTGTTTTTT.

In this sample, this clonotype turned up many times. The CDR3 reads CASSPGLAGGPDEQFF. In nucleotides, the CDR3 is TGTGCCAGCAGCCCCGGACTAGCGGGAGGGCCGGATGAGCAGTTCTTC. The rearrangement joins TRBV7-2 to TRBJ2-1; TRBD2 matches 15 bases. V gave up 5 bases and J gave up 8 bases; unmatched junction bases: 7. Germline CDR1 is SGHTA and CDR2 is FQGNSA. This CDR3 spans 16 amino acids.

This clonotype was counted many times. The rearrangement joins TRBV7-2 to TRBJ2-1, with a possible D match to TRBD1 (6 bases). V dropped 7 bases and J dropped 9 bases, with 16 bases sitting between them. Germline lookup yields CDR1 SGHTA and CDR2 FQGNSA. The CDR3 spans 13 residues. DNA of the CDR3: TGTGCCAGCAAGCCCCCAGGGGAAGCTGAGCAGTTCTTC. Translation gives CASKPPGEAEQFF.

The rearrangement uses TRBV15 and TRBJ2-3; D remains unclear. This CDR3 has 11 residues. Deletions cut 8 bases from V and 7 bases from J, with 10 bases between. Germline CDR1 reads LNHNV; CDR2 reads YYDKDF (reference sequence). The CDR3 reads CATLYDYTQYF. In DNA, the CDR3 is TGTGCCACCCTGTATGACTATACGCAGTATTTT.

This clonotype was seen at least ten times. The chain couples TRBV7-9 to TRBJ1-1; a possible D gene is TRBD1 (5 bases). The germline gives CDR1 SEHNR, CDR2 FQNEAQ (reference sequence). Trimming left V 1 base short and J 7 bases short, with 7 bases between. The CDR3 extends over 12 amino acids. Here the CDR3 DNA reads TGTGCCAGCAGCTTAGGTGGGGGTGAAGCTTTCTTT. This gives the protein CASSLGGGEAFF. Complete variable domain (other parts from reference TRBV7-9 and TRBJ1-1): DTGVSQNPRHKITKRGQNVTFRCDPISEHNRLYWYRQTLGQGPEFLTYFQNEAQLEKSRLLSDRFSAERPKGSFSTLEIQRTEQGDSAMYLCASSLGGGEAFFGQGTRLTVV.

This clonotype qualifies as medium-sized (0.01 to 0.1%). This chain joins TRBV7-8 and TRBJ2-3; D might be TRBD2 (6 bases). Per germline, CDR1 SGHVS and CDR2 FQNEAQ. The CDR3 extends over 19 amino acids. V gave up 5 bases and J gave up 3 bases, with 27 bases separating them. The DNA of the CDR3 is TGTGCCAGCAGCCCGCATCGGCTACTAGCAGTTTCTATAACAGATACGCAGTATTTT. It codes for CASSPHRLLAVSITDTQYF.

Regarding this clonotype: Possible read error: a much larger clone is one base away. V is TRBV7-4 and J is TRBJ2-5; D is perhaps TRBD1 (6 bases). This CDR3 is built from 18 residues. CDR1 is SGHVT, CDR2 SQSDAQ, per germline. Trimming removed 5 bases from V and 3 bases from J, with 25 bases in between. The CDR3 sequence is CASSHKTPNTGLEETQYF. DNA for the CDR3: TGTGCCAGCAGCCATAAAACCCCTAATACAGGGTTAGAAGAGACCCAGTACTTC. Looking up the rest from reference TRBV7-4 and TRBJ2-5 gives the full variable domain: GAGVSQSPRYKVAKRGRDVALRCDSISGHVTLYWYRQTLGQGSEVLTYSQSDAQRDKSGRPSGRFSAERPERSVSTLKIQRTEQGDSAVYLCASSHKTPNTGLEETQYFGPGTRLLVL.

This clonotype was seen repeatedly, ten times or more. The chain is built from TRBV7-2 and TRBJ1-4; 11 bases agree with TRBD1. Germline V CDR1 and CDR2: SGHTA, FQGNSA. The V gene end was trimmed by 3 bases and the J gene end by 7 bases; junction bases not matched to a gene: 1. The CDR3 covers 14 residues. This CDR3 is CASSLDRGLEKLFF. CDR3 nucleotides: TGTGCCAGCAGCTTGGACAGGGGGCTTGAAAAACTGTTTTTT.

V and J are TRBV30 and TRBJ2-1, with D unclear. The length of the CDR3 is 11 residues. Per the germline V gene, CDR1 is GTSNPN and CDR2 is SVGIG (reference sequence). V shed 0 bases and J shed 6 bases, with 3 bases lying between them. CDR3 loop: CAWSVSNEQFF. The DNA of the CDR3 is TGTGCCTGGAGTGTAAGCAATGAGCAGTTCTTC.

This clonotype appeared a few times. The chain has TRBV6-2 or TRBV6-3 and TRBJ2-1, with D perhaps being TRBD1 or TRBD2 (5 bases each). This CDR3 spans 16 amino acids. V was clipped by 5 bases and J by 4 bases, with 18 bases between them. CDR1 and CDR2 from the germline V gene are MNHEY and SVGEGT. The CDR3 nucleotides are TGTGCCAGCAGTAATTTTCGGGACGCCACTTACAATGAGCAGTTCTTC. Encoded protein: CASSNFRDATYNEQFF.

This clonotype was seen a few times. The V and J genes are TRBV15 and TRBJ1-6; a weak D match, TRBD1 (5 bases). Germline V gene data show CDR1 as LNHNV and CDR2 as YYDKDF (reference sequence). There are 14 residues in the CDR3. Trimming took 7 bases from V and 13 from J, leaving 20 bases between them. CDR3 sequence (DNA): TGTGCCACCACCAACCGTGGCCAGGGTGGGCCCCTCCACTTT. Translating gives CATTNRGQGGPLHF.